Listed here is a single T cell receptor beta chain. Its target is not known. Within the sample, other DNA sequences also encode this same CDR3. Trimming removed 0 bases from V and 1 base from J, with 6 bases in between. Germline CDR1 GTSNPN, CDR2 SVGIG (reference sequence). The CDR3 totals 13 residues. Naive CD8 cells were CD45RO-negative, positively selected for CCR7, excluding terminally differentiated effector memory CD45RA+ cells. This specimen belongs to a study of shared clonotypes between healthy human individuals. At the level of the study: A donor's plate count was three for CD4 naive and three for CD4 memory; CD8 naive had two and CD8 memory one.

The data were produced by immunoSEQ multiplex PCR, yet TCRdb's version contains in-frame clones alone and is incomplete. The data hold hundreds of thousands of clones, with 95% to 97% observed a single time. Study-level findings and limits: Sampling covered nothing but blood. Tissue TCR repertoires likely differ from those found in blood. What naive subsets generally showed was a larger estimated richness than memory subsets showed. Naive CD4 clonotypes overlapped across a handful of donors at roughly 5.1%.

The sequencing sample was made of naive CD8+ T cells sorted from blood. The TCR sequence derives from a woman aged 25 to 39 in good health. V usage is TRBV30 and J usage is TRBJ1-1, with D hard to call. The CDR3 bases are TGTGCCTGGAGTGTACTAGGGAACACTGAAGCTTTCTTT. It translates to CAWSVLGNTEAFF.